This T cell receptor (beta chain) was recovered during a study of monozygotic twins with inflammatory bowel disease. Study observations and caveats: Twins with IBD had fewer clonotypes in common with others than healthy twins, particularly during disease activity. Cells of different T cell subtypes could not be told apart.

There were about 3,500 ng of total RNA used for each TCR library. TCRdb reprocessed the 5' RACE reads and reports one entry per CDR3 protein, with no DNA. The table gives 350,000 to 550,000 distinct CDR3 sequences; the top ten clones make up 2.4% of it. Sampling involved one blood draw (under 2.7 ml) for every donor. Notes on this clonotype: The target antigen is unknown.

The source material was blood. The sequence came from a human donor with ulcerative colitis or Crohn's disease, or a healthy co-twin of an affected twin (not recorded which).

CDR3 region: CAISESMIVGGDGANVLTF. This sequence joins TRBV10-3 and TRBJ2-6; TCRdb's assignment of TRBD1 cannot be checked, as there is no DNA. In germline, CDR1 is ENHRY, CDR2 SYGVKD. The CDR3 runs 19 residues.